This TCR beta chain was profiled in a study of blood T cells in healthy people across ages. Study-level findings and limits: Higher diversity and more naive CD4+ cells were features of long-lived donors, compared to aged donors.

Whenever a sample was processed, at least 6 million PBMCs were isolated. Primers used in a second PCR of about 6 to 12 cycles were a sample-barcoded 5' primer and a J-beta primer mix. Every molecule of cDNA carried a tag from a template-switch adaptor with 12 random nucleotides. TCRdb reanalysed the 5' RACE reads using MiXCR and keeps one entry per CDR3 protein. Of 1.5 million to 2 million distinct CDR3 sequences in the sample, roughly 52% were seen once. Per germline, CDR1 LGHNA and CDR2 YSLEER. Deletions cut 1 base from V and 7 bases from J, with 10 bases between. CDR3 length: 13 amino acids. As regards this clonotype: The antigen is not known.

This clonotype was sampled from a woman between 35 and 50 years old in good health. Sequenced sample: blood. The chain joins TRBV4-3 to TRBJ1-1; D not certain. CDR3 nucleotides: TGCGCCAGCAGCCAAGTTGTCGCGAGTGAAGCTTTCTTT. It yields the protein CASSQVVASEAFF.